These 26 T cell receptor beta chains came from one sample sequenced in a study of T cells in Graves' hyperthyroidism and ophthalmopathy. RNA transcripts provided the source from which TCR beta CDR3 regions were amplified. RT-PCR in the first round (using the HTBI primer set) targeted the TCR CDR3. TCRdb independently ran MiXCR on the multiplex PCR reads; one entry per CDR3 protein. The table lists hundreds of thousands of distinct CDR3 sequences, roughly 14% of them singletons. Sequencing was carried out using blood. These receptors were taken from a man aged 18 to 29 with Graves' ophthalmopathy.

A few counts support this clonotype. This sequence joins TRBV11-2 and TRBJ2-5; 7 positions match TRBD1. V lost 2 bases and J lost 5; bases outside the gene matches: 5. This CDR3 is built from 14 residues. CDR1 and CDR2 (germline): SGHAT, FQNNGV. CDR3 in DNA: TGTGCCAGCAGCTTACGAGGGGGCATTGAGACCCAGTACTTC. It translates to CASSLRGGIETQYF.

The CDR3 reads CASSNSGTDYGYTF. The CDR3 bases are TGTGCCAGCAGTAACTCCGGGACAGACTATGGCTACACCTTC. The J gene is TRBJ1-2, the V gene TRBV6-1; 7 nucleotides line up with TRBD1. Germline loops: CDR1 MNHNS, CDR2 SASEGT. The CDR3 extends over 14 amino acids. V dropped 5 bases and J dropped 3; count of bases not matched to a gene: 6.

This clonotype was counted at least ten times. V usage is TRBV20-1 and J usage is TRBJ2-3; 12 positions agree with TRBD2. The junction had 9 bases not matched to a gene; V was cut back by 1 base and J by 4 bases. The CDR3 is 17 residues long. From germline, CDR1 is DFQATT and CDR2 SNEGSKA (reference sequence). This CDR3 is CSARVSTSGSWPDTQYF. The CDR3 DNA reads as TGCAGTGCTAGAGTTTCGACTAGCGGGAGCTGGCCAGATACGCAGTATTTT.

V gene TRBV19 combines with J gene TRBJ1-4; no definite D call. Deletions cut 3 bases from V and 3 bases from J, with 2 bases between. There are 12 residues in the CDR3. CDR1 is LNHDA and CDR2 is SQIVND in the germline V gene (reference sequence). This CDR3 is CASSISNEKLFF. The CDR3 nucleotides are TGTGCCAGTAGTATTTCTAATGAAAAACTGTTTTTT. Supplemented by reference TRBV19 and TRBJ1-4, the full variable domain reads DGGITQSPKYLFRKEGQNVTLSCEQNLNHDAMYWYRQDPGQGLRLIYYSQIVNDFQKGDIAEGYSVSREKKESFPLTVTSAQKNPTAFYLCASSISNEKLFFGSGTQLSVL.

The J gene is TRBJ1-3, the V gene TRBV12-3 or TRBV12-4; D gene uncertain. V lost 3 bases and J 0 bases, leaving 9 bases between the germline ends. This CDR3 region has 15 residues. CDR3 residues: CASSFWGFSGNTIYF. DNA for the CDR3: TGTGCCAGCAGTTTTTGGGGTTTCTCTGGAAACACCATATATTTT.

Many counts were recorded for this clonotype. The chain uses TRBV12-3 or TRBV12-4 and TRBJ2-5; D might be TRBD1 (6 bases). Trimming removed 6 bases at V and 2 bases at J, with 13 bases between. This CDR3 has 14 residues. CDR3 bases: TGTGCCAGCAGACAGGGTCGATATCAAGAGACCCAGTACTTC. It is translated as CASRQGRYQETQYF.

This clonotype was observed at least ten times. The V call is TRBV5-1, the J call TRBJ1-3; 11 nucleotides align to TRBD1. Germline V gene lookup returns CDR1 SGHRS and CDR2 YFSETQ. The ends lost 5 bases at V and 7 bases at J; junction bases unmatched: 2. This CDR3 spans 13 amino acids. The CDR3 loop reads CASRGQGANTIYF. DNA for the CDR3: TGCGCCAGCAGAGGACAGGGGGCGAACACCATATATTTT.

This clonotype was recorded a few times. V is TRBV18 and J is TRBJ1-5; 7 nucleotides align to TRBD1. The CDR3 extends over 14 amino acids. J gave up 7 bases and V 5 bases, and 8 bases lay outside the gene matches. CDR1 is KGHSH and CDR2 is LQKENI in the germline V gene. The CDR3 loop reads CASSSKGAGQPQHF. CDR3 DNA: TGTGCCAGCTCATCAAAGGGGGCGGGACAGCCCCAGCATTTT.

This clonotype was counted only a few times. One junction end does not reproduce the germline sequence, and a read error may be involved. V gene TRBV9 combines with J gene TRBJ2-1; D unresolved. CDR3 length: 15 residues. Germline V lookup: CDR1 SGDLS, CDR2 YYNGEE. CDR3 DNA: TGTGCCAGCACCGTTGGGCCCGGCTCCTACAACGAGCAGTTCTTC. This sequence encodes CASTVGPGSYNEQFF.

At least ten counts were recorded for this clonotype. CDR3 residues: CASRPGQAVQETQYF. In nucleotides, the CDR3 is TGTGCCAGCAGACCGGGACAGGCAGTCCAAGAGACCCAGTACTTC. This sequence joins TRBV12-3 or TRBV12-4 and TRBJ2-5; 8 bases agree with TRBD1. V shed 6 bases, J shed 1 base, and the junction held 7 bases outside the gene matches. The CDR3 runs to 15 residues.

This clonotype was recorded many times. The V and J genes are TRBV6-1 and TRBJ2-3, with D hard to call. CDR1 is MNHNS and CDR2 is SASEGT in the germline V gene. Trimming took off 5 bases at V and 6 bases at J, with 9 bases between the two ends. The CDR3 is 12 amino acids. Here the CDR3 reads CASSPNSDTQYF. The CDR3 nucleotides are TGTGCCAGCAGTCCAAACAGCGATACGCAGTATTTT.

This clonotype has at least ten counts. The rearrangement joins TRBV6-1 to TRBJ1-1, with TRBD1 as a possible D gene (6 bases). Germline lookup yields CDR1 MNHNS and CDR2 SASEGT. V lost 7 bases and J 4 bases, leaving 13 bases between the germline ends. This CDR3 comprises 13 residues. The CDR3 coding sequence is TGTGCCAGCATATGGGGGCCGGGCACTGAAGCTTTCTTT. As protein: CASIWGPGTEAFF.

This clonotype appeared many times. The CDR3 sequence is CASSLGFARATEAFF. The CDR3 nucleotides read TGTGCCAGCAGCTTAGGATTTGCAAGGGCCACTGAAGCTTTCTTT. The V call is TRBV11-2, the J call TRBJ1-1; D call uncertain. CDR3 length: 15 amino acids. V was trimmed by 1 base and J by 4 bases, leaving 13 bases between them. Germline assignment: CDR1 SGHAT and CDR2 FQNNGV. The whole variable domain, filled in from reference TRBV11-2 and TRBJ1-1, reads EAGVAQSPRYKIIEKRQSVAFWCNPISGHATLYWYQQILGQGPKLLIQFQNNGVVDDSQLPKDRFSAERLKGVDSTLKIQPAKLEDSAVYLCASSLGFARATEAFFGQGTRLTVV.

By its share, this clonotype is medium-sized. This chain links TRBV6-1 with TRBJ1-2; no clear D gene. This CDR3 has 14 residues. The V gene lost 5 bases and the J gene lost 6 bases, with 16 bases spanning the gap. The germline CDR1 and CDR2 sequences are MNHNS and SASEGT. CDR3 loop: CASSLTSPYDGYTF. The CDR3 nucleotides are TGTGCCAGCAGTCTGACGTCCCCGTACGATGGCTACACCTTC.

This clonotype was detected a few times. The V gene is TRBV6-5, the J gene TRBJ2-3; 9 nucleotides agree with TRBD2. Germline V gene sequence: CDR1 MNHEY, CDR2 SVGAGI. CDR3 length: 19 amino acids. V shed 2 bases, J shed 3 bases, and the junction held 15 bases outside the gene matches. The CDR3 DNA reads TGTGCCAGCAGTTACGATTGGGCGGGGGGGAGCCGCCGTACAGATACGCAGTATTTT. This gives the protein CASSYDWAGGSRRTDTQYF.

This clonotype turned up a few times. The chain is built from TRBV19 and TRBJ2-1; the match to TRBD2 covers 12 bases. The CDR3 is 15 amino acids. J lost 6 bases, V lost 4 bases, and 4 bases had no gene match. Germline assignment: CDR1 LNHDA and CDR2 SQIVND (reference sequence). The CDR3 nucleotides are TGTGCCAGTAGTAATGAACTAGCGGGAGGCAATGAGCAGTTCTTC. It codes for CASSNELAGGNEQFF.

This chain joins TRBV20-1 and TRBJ1-2, with D possibly matching TRBD1 (5 bases). Trimming removed 3 bases at V and 8 bases at J, with 10 bases between. The germline V gene encodes CDR1 DFQATT and CDR2 SNEGSKA (reference sequence). The CDR3 is 11 residues long. In DNA form, the CDR3 reads TGCAGTGCTAGTTCGGGGGACGGCTACACCTTC. Protein: CSASSGDGYTF.

This clonotype was picked up many times. The rearrangement joins TRBV4-1 to TRBJ2-5, with D unresolved. Germline V lookup: CDR1 MGHRA, CDR2 YSYEKL. The CDR3 covers 15 residues. Trimming left V 3 bases short and J 5 bases short, with 16 bases between. In nucleotides, the CDR3 is TGCGCCAGCAGCCAGCCCTACCTAGTGTCGGAGACCCAGTACTTC. Protein sequence: CASSQPYLVSETQYF.

The table lists this clonotype with a few counts. V is TRBV11-3 and J is TRBJ2-5; 8 positions agree with TRBD2. CDR1 is SGHNT and CDR2 is YENEEA in the germline V gene. V lost 3 bases to trimming and J lost 2 bases; unmatched junction nucleotides: 8. The CDR3 runs 16 residues. DNA for the CDR3: TGTGCCAGCAGCTTTTTGGGCGGGGGGTCACAAGAGACCCAGTACTTC. This codes for CASSFLGGGSQETQYF.

This clonotype showed up many times. The chain combines TRBV2 with TRBJ2-3, with a tentative D call TRBD2 (5 bases). Trimming took 8 bases from V and 2 from J, leaving 11 bases between them. CDR3 size: 13 residues. Germline CDR1 is SNHLY and CDR2 is FYNNEI. CDR3 in DNA: TGTGCCAGCCGACACCGGGACACAGATACGCAGTATTTT. It encodes CASRHRDTDTQYF.

This clonotype was seen a few times. The chain has TRBV6-5 and TRBJ1-1; TRBD1 aligns across 9 bases. CDR1 MNHEY and CDR2 SVGAGI come from the germline V gene. The V segment lost 2 bases and the J segment 7 bases; nucleotides outside the gene matches: 8. The CDR3 is 15 residues long. The CDR3 region has the DNA TGTGCCAGCAGTTACCCCTCGGGGGGACAGGGTGAAGCTTTCTTT. Residues: CASSYPSGGQGEAFF.

This clonotype was picked up many times. The rearrangement uses TRBV20-1 and TRBJ2-3; 9 nucleotides align to TRBD2. There are 15 residues in the CDR3. With V trimmed by 1 base and J by 2 bases, 4 bases remained unmatched. Germline lookup yields CDR1 DFQATT and CDR2 SNEGSKA (reference sequence). CDR3 DNA: TGCAGTGCTAGAGTTTTAGCGGGGGTCACAGATACGCAGTATTTT. It is translated as CSARVLAGVTDTQYF.

The chain combines TRBV13 with TRBJ1-6; D ambiguous. Trimming shortened V by 4 bases and J by 6 bases, and 13 bases separated the two germline ends. CDR1 is PRHDT, CDR2 FYEKMQ, per germline (reference sequence). The CDR3 has 15 residues. CDR3 sequence: CASSSRVYFNSPLHF. The CDR3 DNA is TGTGCCAGCAGCTCCCGGGTTTATTTTAATTCACCCCTCCACTTT.

The chain recombines TRBV2 with TRBJ2-3; 9 bases are shared with TRBD2. V lost 8 bases, J lost 6 bases, and 9 bases stayed unmatched. The CDR3 is 14 amino acids. CDR1 is SNHLY, CDR2 FYNNEI, per germline. The CDR3 here is CASRGAGGRDTQYF. CDR3 DNA: TGTGCCAGCCGGGGGGCGGGGGGGCGTGATACGCAGTATTTT.

The table lists this clonotype with many counts. This chain joins TRBV5-1 and TRBJ2-1; TRBD2 agrees at 16 bases. CDR1 is SGHRS, CDR2 YFSETQ, per germline. The CDR3 covers 17 residues. The V and J ends lost 3 bases and 5 bases, in that order; junction bases with no gene match: 5. The CDR3 sequence is CASSSGLAGGPHNEQFF. CDR3 in DNA: TGCGCCAGCAGCTCGGGACTAGCGGGAGGGCCCCACAATGAGCAGTTCTTC.

V and J are TRBV30 and TRBJ2-7, with a tentative D call TRBD1 (6 bases). Germline assignment: CDR1 GTSNPN and CDR2 SVGIG (reference sequence). The CDR3 sequence is 13 residues long. Trimming removed 3 bases at V and 0 bases at J, with 9 bases between. The CDR3 reads CAWRDRNSYEQYF. DNA of the CDR3: TGTGCCTGGAGGGACAGAAACTCCTACGAGCAGTACTTC.